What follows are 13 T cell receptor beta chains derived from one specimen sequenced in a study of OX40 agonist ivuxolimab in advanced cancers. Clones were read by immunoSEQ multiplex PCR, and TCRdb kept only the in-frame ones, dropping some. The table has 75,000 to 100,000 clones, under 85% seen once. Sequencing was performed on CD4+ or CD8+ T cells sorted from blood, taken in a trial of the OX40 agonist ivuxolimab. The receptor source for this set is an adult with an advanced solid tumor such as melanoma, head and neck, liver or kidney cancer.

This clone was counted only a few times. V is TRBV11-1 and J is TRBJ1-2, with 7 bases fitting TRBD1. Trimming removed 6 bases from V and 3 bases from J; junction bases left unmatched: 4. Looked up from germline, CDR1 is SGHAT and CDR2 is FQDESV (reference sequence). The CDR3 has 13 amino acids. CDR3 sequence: CASRFGTDYGYTF. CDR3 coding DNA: TGTGCCAGCAGGTTCGGGACAGACTATGGCTACACCTTC.

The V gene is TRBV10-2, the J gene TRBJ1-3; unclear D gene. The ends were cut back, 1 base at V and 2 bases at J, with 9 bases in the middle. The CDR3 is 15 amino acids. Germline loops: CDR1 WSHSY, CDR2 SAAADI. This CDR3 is CASSEYPGTGNTIYF. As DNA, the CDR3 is TGCGCCAGCAGTGAGTACCCGGGGACTGGAAACACCATATATTTT.

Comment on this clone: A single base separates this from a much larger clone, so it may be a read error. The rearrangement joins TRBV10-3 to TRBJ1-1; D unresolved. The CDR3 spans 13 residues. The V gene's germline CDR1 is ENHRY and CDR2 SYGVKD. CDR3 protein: CAMRTGVNTKAFF. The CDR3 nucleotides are TGTGCCATGCGTACCGGGGTGAACACTAAAGCTTTCTTT.

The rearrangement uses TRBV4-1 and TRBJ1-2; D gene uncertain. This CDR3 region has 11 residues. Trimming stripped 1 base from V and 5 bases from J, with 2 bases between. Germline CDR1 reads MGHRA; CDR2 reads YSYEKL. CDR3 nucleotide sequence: TGCGCCAGCAGCCAAGGTTATGGCTACACCTTC. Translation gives CASSQGYGYTF.

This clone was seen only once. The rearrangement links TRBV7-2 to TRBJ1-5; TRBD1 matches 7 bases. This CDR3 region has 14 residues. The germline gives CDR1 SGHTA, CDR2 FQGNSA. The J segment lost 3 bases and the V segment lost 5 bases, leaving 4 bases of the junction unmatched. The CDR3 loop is CASSETGNNQPQHF. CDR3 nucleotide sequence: TGTGCCAGCAGCGAGACAGGGAACAATCAGCCCCAGCATTTT.

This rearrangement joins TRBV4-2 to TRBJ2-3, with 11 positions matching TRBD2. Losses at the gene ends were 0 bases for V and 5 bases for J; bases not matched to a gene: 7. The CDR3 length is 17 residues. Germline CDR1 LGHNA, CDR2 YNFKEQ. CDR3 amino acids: CASSQDPGTSGIDTQYF. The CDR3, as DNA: TGTGCCAGCAGCCAAGACCCCGGGACTAGCGGAATAGATACGCAGTATTTT.

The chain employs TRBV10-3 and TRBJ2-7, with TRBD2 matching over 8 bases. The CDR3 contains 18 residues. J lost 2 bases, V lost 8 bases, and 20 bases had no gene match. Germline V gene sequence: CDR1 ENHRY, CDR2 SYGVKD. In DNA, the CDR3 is TGTGCCATCTCCTTAAGCTTCGGTGGGCTAGCGGGTACCTACGAGCAGTACTTC. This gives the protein CAISLSFGGLAGTYEQYF.

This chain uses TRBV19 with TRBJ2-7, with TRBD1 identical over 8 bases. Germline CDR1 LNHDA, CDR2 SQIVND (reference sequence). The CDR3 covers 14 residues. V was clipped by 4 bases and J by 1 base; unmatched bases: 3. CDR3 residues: CASSRDRLSYEQYF. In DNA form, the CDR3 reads TGTGCCAGTAGTAGGGACAGGCTTTCCTACGAGCAGTACTTC.

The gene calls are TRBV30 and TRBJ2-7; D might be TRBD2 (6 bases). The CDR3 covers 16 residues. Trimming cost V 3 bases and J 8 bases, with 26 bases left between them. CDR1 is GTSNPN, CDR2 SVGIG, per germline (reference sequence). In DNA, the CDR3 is TGTGCCTGGAGGGACGGAACTAGCAGATACTACGAAAAGCAGTACTTC. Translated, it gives CAWRDGTSRYYEKQYF. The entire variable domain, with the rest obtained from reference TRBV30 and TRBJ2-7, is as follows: SQTIHQWPATLVQPVGSPLSLECTVEGTSNPNLYWYRQAAGRGLQLLFYSVGIGQISSEVPQNLSASRPQDRQFILSSKKLLLSDSGFYLCAWRDGTSRYYEKQYFGPGTRLTVT.

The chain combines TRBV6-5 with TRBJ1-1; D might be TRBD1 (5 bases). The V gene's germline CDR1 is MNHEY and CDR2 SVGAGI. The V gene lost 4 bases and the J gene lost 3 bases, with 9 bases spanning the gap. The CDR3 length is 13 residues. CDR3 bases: TGTGCCAGCAGTTTGGGGGTCCACACTGAAGCTTTCTTT. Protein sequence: CASSLGVHTEAFF.

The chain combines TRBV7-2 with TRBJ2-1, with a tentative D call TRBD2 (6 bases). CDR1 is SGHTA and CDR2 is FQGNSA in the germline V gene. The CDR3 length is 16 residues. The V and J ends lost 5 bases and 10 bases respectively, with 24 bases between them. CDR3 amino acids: CASSPVPGLVLGEQFF. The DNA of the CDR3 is TGTGCCAGCAGCCCCGTCCCGGGACTCGTTTTGGGGGAGCAGTTCTTC. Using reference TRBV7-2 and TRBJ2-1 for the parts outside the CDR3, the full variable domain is GAGVSQSPSNKVTEKGKDVELRCDPISGHTALYWYRQSLGQGLEFLIYFQGNSAPDKSGLPSDRFSAERTGGSVSTLTIQRTQQEDSAVYLCASSPVPGLVLGEQFFGPGTRLTVL.

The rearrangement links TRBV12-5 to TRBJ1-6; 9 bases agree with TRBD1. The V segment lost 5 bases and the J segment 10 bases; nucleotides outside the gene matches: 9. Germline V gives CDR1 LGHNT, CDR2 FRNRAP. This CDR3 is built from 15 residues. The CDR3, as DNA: TGTGCTAGTGGTCCATGGGACAGGGAAGGATCACCCCTCCACTTT. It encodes CASGPWDREGSPLHF.

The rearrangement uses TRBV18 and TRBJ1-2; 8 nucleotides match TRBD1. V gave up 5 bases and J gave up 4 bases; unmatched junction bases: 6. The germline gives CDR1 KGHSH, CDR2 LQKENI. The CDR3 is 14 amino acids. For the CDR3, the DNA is TGTGCCAGCTCATCAAGACAGGGGTTCTATGGCTACACCTTC. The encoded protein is CASSSRQGFYGYTF.